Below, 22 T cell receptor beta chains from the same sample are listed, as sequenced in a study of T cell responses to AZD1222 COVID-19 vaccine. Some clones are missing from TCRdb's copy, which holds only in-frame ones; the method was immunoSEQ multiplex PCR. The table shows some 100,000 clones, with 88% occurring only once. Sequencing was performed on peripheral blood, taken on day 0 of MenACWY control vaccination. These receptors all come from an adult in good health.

In DNA form, the CDR3 reads TGTGCGAGCGCGGACACTAGCACAGATACGCAGTATTTT. As protein: CASADTSTDTQYF. The chain has TRBV2 and TRBJ2-3; D might be TRBD1 (5 bases). CDR1 and CDR2 from the germline V gene are SNHLY and FYNNEI. CDR3 length equals 13 residues. The whole variable domain, filled in from reference TRBV2 and TRBJ2-3, reads EPEVTQTPSHQVTQMGQEVILRCVPISNHLYFYWYRQILGQKVEFLVSFYNNEISEKSEIFDDQFSVERPDGSNFTLKIRSTKLEDSAMYFCASADTSTDTQYFGPGTRLTVL.

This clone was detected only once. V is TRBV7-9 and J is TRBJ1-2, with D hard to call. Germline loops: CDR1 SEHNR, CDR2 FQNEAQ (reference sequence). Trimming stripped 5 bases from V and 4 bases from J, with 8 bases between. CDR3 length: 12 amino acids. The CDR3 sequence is CASSPRSYGYTF. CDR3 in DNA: TGTGCCAGCAGCCCCCGTAGCTATGGCTACACCTTC.

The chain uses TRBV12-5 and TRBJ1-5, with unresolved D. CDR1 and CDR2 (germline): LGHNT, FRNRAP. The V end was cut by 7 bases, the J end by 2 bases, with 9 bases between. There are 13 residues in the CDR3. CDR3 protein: CASAQDRNQPQHF. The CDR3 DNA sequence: TGTGCTAGTGCCCAGGACCGCAATCAGCCCCAGCATTTT.

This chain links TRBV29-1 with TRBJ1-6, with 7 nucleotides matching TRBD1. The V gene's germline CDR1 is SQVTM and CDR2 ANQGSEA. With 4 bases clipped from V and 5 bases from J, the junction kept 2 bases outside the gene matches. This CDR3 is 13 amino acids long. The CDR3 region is CSVGGTDNSPLHF. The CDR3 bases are TGCAGCGTTGGGGGGACAGATAATTCACCCCTCCACTTT.

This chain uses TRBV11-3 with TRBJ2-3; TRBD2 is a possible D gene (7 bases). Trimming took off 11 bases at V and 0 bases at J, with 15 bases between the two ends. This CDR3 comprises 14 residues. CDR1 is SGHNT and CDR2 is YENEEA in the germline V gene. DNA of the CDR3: TGTGCCTCATCACGGGGGGCTAGCACAGATACGCAGTATTTT. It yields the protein CASSRGASTDTQYF.

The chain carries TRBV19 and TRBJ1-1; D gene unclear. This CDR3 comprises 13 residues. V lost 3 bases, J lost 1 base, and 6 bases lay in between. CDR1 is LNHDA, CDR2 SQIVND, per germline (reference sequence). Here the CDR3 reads CASSIEQNTEAFF. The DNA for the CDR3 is TGTGCCAGTAGTATTGAACAGAACACTGAAGCTTTCTTT.

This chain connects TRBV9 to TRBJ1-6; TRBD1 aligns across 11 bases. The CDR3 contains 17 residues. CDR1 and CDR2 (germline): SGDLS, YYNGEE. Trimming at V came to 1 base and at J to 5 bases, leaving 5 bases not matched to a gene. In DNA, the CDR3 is TGTGCCAGCAGCGTAACCGGACAGGGGGCTCATAATTCACCCCTCCACTTT. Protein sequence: CASSVTGQGAHNSPLHF.

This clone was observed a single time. Here the CDR3 DNA reads TGTGCCAGCAGTTACTGGGGACAGGGGAGCAATCAGCCCCAGCATTTT. Amino acid sequence: CASSYWGQGSNQPQHF. This rearrangement joins TRBV6-2 or TRBV6-3 to TRBJ1-5, with TRBD1 matching 10 bases. CDR1 is MNHEY, CDR2 SVGEGT, per germline. V dropped 1 base and J dropped 1; count of bases not matched to a gene: 1. The CDR3 covers 16 residues.

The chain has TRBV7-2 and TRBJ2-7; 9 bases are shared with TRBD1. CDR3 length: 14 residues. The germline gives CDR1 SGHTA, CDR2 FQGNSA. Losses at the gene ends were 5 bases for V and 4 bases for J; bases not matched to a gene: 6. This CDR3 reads CASSATGGRYEQYF. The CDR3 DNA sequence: TGTGCCAGCAGCGCCACAGGGGGCCGATACGAGCAGTACTTC.

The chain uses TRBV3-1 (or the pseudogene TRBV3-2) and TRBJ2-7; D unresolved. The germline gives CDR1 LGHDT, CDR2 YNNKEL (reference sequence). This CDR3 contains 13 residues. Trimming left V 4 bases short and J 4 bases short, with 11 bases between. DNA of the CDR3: TGTGCCAGCAGCCTGAACGCACAATACGAGCAGTACTTC. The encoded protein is CASSLNAQYEQYF.

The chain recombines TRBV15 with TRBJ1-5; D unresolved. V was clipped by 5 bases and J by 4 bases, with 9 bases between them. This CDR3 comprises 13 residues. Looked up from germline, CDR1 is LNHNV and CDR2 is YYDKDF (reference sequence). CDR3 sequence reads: CATSGVPNQPQHF. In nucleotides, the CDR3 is TGTGCCACCAGCGGGGTCCCAAATCAGCCCCAGCATTTT.

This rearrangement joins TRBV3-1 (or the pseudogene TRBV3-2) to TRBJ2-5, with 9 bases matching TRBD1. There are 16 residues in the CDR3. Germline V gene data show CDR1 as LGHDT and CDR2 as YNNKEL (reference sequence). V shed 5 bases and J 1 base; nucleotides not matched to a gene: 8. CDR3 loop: CASSRAGQGFQETQYF. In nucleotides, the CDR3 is TGTGCCAGCAGCAGGGCAGGACAGGGGTTCCAAGAGACCCAGTACTTC.

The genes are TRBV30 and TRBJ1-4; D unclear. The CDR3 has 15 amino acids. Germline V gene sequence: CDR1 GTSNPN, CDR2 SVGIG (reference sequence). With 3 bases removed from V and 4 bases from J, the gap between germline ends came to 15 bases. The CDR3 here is CAWRKGLWGNEKLFF. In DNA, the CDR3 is TGTGCCTGGAGGAAAGGGTTGTGGGGTAATGAAAAACTGTTTTTT. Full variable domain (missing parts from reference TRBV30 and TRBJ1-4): SQTIHQWPATLVQPVGSPLSLECTVEGTSNPNLYWYRQAAGRGLQLLFYSVGIGQISSEVPQNLSASRPQDRQFILSSKKLLLSDSGFYLCAWRKGLWGNEKLFFGSGTQLSVL.

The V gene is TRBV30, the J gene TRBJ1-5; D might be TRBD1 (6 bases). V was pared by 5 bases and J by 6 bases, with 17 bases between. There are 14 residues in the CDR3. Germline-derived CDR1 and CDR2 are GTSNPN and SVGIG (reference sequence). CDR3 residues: CAWATGGGSQPQHF. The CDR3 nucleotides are TGTGCCTGGGCGACGGGGGGGGGCAGTCAGCCCCAGCATTTT. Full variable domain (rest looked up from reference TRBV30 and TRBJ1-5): SQTIHQWPATLVQPVGSPLSLECTVEGTSNPNLYWYRQAAGRGLQLLFYSVGIGQISSEVPQNLSASRPQDRQFILSSKKLLLSDSGFYLCAWATGGGSQPQHFGDGTRLSIL.

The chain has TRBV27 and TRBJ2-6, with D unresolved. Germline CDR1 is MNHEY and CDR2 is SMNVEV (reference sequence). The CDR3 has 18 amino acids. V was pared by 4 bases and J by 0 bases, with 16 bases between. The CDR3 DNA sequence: TGTGCCAGCAGTTCTTTCTGGACCGCTAGCTCTGGGGCCAACGTCCTGACTTTC. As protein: CASSSFWTASSGANVLTF.

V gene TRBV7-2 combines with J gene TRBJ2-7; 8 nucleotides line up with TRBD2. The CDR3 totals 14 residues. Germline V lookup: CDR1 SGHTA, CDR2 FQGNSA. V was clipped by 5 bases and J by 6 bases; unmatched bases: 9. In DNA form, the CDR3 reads TGTGCCAGCAGCCCCAAGCGGGAGTGGGGCGAGCAGTACTTC. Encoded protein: CASSPKREWGEQYF.

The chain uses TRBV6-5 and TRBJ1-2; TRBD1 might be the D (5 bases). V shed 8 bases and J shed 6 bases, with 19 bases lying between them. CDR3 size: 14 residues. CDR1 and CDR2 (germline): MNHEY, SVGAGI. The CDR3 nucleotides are TGTGCCAGCGAACTGACAGCAGGTCTTCATGGCTACACCTTC. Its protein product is CASELTAGLHGYTF.

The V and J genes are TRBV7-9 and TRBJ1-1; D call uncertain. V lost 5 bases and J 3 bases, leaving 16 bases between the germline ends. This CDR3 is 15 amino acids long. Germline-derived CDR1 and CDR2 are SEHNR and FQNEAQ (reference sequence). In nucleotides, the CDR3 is TGTGCCAGCAGCCCTCAAATTTCAGGATACACTGAAGCTTTCTTT. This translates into CASSPQISGYTEAFF.

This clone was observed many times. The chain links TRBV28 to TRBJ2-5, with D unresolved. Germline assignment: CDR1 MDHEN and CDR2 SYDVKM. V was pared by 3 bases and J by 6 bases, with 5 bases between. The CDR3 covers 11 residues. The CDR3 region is CASSFWQTQYF. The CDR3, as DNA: TGTGCCAGCAGTTTTTGGCAGACCCAGTACTTC.

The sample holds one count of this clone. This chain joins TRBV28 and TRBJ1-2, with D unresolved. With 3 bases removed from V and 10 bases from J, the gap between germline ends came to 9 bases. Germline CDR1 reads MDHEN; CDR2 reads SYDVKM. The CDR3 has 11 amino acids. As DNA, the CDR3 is TGTGCCAGCAGTTTGGCATTCGCCTACACCTTC. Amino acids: CASSLAFAYTF.

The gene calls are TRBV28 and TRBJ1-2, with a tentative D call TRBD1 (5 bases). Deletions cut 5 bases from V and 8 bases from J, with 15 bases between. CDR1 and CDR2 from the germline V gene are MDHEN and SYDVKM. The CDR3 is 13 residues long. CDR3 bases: TGTGCCAGCAGTATCCCAGGGTATTTGGGCTACACCTTC. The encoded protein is CASSIPGYLGYTF.

The CDR3 region is CASSVLSSGSREQFF. Here the CDR3 DNA reads TGTGCCAGCAGCGTATTGTCTAGCGGGAGCCGAGAGCAGTTCTTC. The J gene is TRBJ2-1, the V gene TRBV9, with TRBD2 identical over 10 bases. V gave up 1 base and J gave up 10 bases; unmatched junction bases: 8. The CDR3 extends over 15 amino acids. The germline gives CDR1 SGDLS, CDR2 YYNGEE.